The rows below give T cell receptor beta chains drawn from one sample of a study of T-cell reconstitution after alpha-beta-depleted transplantation in children. TCRdb reprocessed the PCR reads with MiXCR, giving one entry per CDR3 protein. This sample has around 700,000 distinct CDR3 sequences, with around 14% found just once. This specimen consisted of PBMCs, obtained before TCRalphabeta/CD19-depleted stem cell transplant. The receptors come from a girl aged 2-10 years with congenital amegakaryocytic thrombocytopenia, due to receive a stem cell transplant. Both conserved end residues are part of each CDR3. Each record gives: CDR3 protein, CDR3 DNA, clone size, V gene, J gene, D gene. The D gene is left open where the match is weak. Only some rows state a clone size, as once, few, many or a class for expanded clones.

cdr3_aa: CASSDRSGQYF
cdr3_nt: TGTGCCAGCAGTGACCGGAGTGGGCAGTATTTT
clone_size: few
v_call: TRBV25-1
j_call: TRBJ2-3
d_call: -

cdr3_aa: CSAKRDRLIRNTGELFF
cdr3_nt: TGCAGTGCTAAGCGGGACAGACTTATACGGAACACCGGGGAGCTGTTTTTT
clone_size: -
v_call: TRBV20-1
j_call: TRBJ2-2
d_call: -

cdr3_aa: CASSFWGGTSNTEAFF
cdr3_nt: TGTGCCAGCAGTTTTTGGGGTGGGACGTCAAACACTGAAGCTTTCTTT
clone_size: many
v_call: TRBV12-3/TRBV12-4
j_call: TRBJ1-1
d_call: -

cdr3_aa: CAWTRDIYNEQFF
cdr3_nt: TGTGCCTGGACTCGGGACATTTACAATGAGCAGTTCTTC
clone_size: few
v_call: TRBV30
j_call: TRBJ2-1
d_call: -

cdr3_aa: CASSLFVGRDPFSNQPQHF
cdr3_nt: TGTGCCAGCAGCTTATTTGTCGGGAGGGATCCGTTTAGCAATCAGCCCCAGCATTTT
clone_size: -
v_call: TRBV7-8
j_call: TRBJ1-5
d_call: -

cdr3_aa: CASSQRDPQIADTQYF
cdr3_nt: TGTGCCAGCAGCCAACGGGACCCCCAGATCGCAGATACGCAGTATTTT
clone_size: many
v_call: TRBV6-1
j_call: TRBJ2-3
d_call: -

cdr3_aa: CASSLLGAGSYNEQFF
cdr3_nt: TGTGCCAGCAGTCTCTTGGGGGCAGGGTCCTACAATGAGCAGTTCTTC
clone_size: few
v_call: TRBV27
j_call: TRBJ2-1
d_call: -

cdr3_aa: CCARDRNSGRLADTQYF
cdr3_nt: TGCTGTGCTAGAGATCGGAATAGCGGGAGGTTGGCAGATACGCAGTATTTT
clone_size: -
v_call: TRBV20-1
j_call: TRBJ2-3
d_call: TRBD2

cdr3_aa: CASSLKTGRYEQYF
cdr3_nt: TGTGCCAGCAGCCTAAAGACAGGTCGGTACGAGCAGTACTTC
clone_size: once
v_call: TRBV7-2
j_call: TRBJ2-7
d_call: -

cdr3_aa: CASSGRTGTGLSFFPYEQYF
cdr3_nt: TGTGCCAGCAGTGGGAGAACCGGGACAGGGCTATCCTTTTTTCCCTACGAGCAGTACTTC
clone_size: many
v_call: TRBV28
j_call: TRBJ2-7
d_call: TRBD1

cdr3_aa: CASSTGTWGEKLFF
cdr3_nt: TGTGCCAGCAGCACCGGGACCTGGGGTGAAAAACTGTTTTTT
clone_size: few
v_call: TRBV7-2
j_call: TRBJ1-4
d_call: -

cdr3_aa: CSARVGGPGEKLFF
cdr3_nt: TGCAGTGCTAGAGTTGGCGGGCCCGGGGAAAAACTGTTTTTT
clone_size: many
v_call: TRBV20-1
j_call: TRBJ1-4
d_call: -

cdr3_aa: CASSLGNSRDTQYF
cdr3_nt: TGTGCCAGCAGCCTAGGGAACTCACGAGATACGCAGTATTTT
clone_size: many
v_call: TRBV7-2
j_call: TRBJ2-3
d_call: -

cdr3_aa: CASSLGHRVDQPQHF
cdr3_nt: TGTGCCAGCAGCTTGGGCCACAGGGTCGATCAGCCCCAGCATTTT
clone_size: -
v_call: TRBV5-5
j_call: TRBJ1-5
d_call: -

cdr3_aa: CASTSGTTAYEQYF
cdr3_nt: TGCGCCAGCACCAGCGGGACTACGGCCTACGAGCAGTACTTC
clone_size: many
v_call: TRBV5-1
j_call: TRBJ2-7
d_call: TRBD2

cdr3_aa: CSVEDPRQGGHYEQYF
cdr3_nt: TGCAGCGTTGAAGATCCTAGACAGGGGGGCCACTACGAGCAGTACTTC
clone_size: few
v_call: TRBV29-1
j_call: TRBJ2-7
d_call: TRBD1

cdr3_aa: CASSQALAGVSGANVLTF
cdr3_nt: TGTGCCAGCAGCCAGGCACTAGCGGGAGTCTCTGGGGCCAACGTCCTGACTTTC
clone_size: few
v_call: TRBV4-2
j_call: TRBJ2-6
d_call: TRBD2

cdr3_aa: CSARGEREWYEQYF
cdr3_nt: TGCAGTGCTAGAGGAGAGCGGGAGTGGTACGAGCAGTACTTC
clone_size: many
v_call: TRBV20-1
j_call: TRBJ2-7
d_call: TRBD2

cdr3_aa: CASSLRTSGQETQYF
cdr3_nt: TGTGCCAGCAGCTTGAGGACTAGCGGCCAAGAGACCCAGTACTTC
clone_size: few
v_call: TRBV7-9
j_call: TRBJ2-5
d_call: TRBD2

cdr3_aa: CASSLGPGPDYGYTF
cdr3_nt: TGCGCCAGCAGCTTGGGCCCGGGACCAGACTATGGCTACACCTTC
clone_size: -
v_call: TRBV5-1
j_call: TRBJ1-2
d_call: -

cdr3_aa: CASIGAGYEQYF
cdr3_nt: TGTGCCAGCATCGGGGCGGGATACGAGCAGTACTTC
clone_size: -
v_call: TRBV27
j_call: TRBJ2-7
d_call: -

cdr3_aa: CASKSVREGQKVGEQFF
cdr3_nt: TGCGCCAGCAAATCAGTCCGAGAGGGGCAGAAAGTTGGGGAGCAGTTCTTC
clone_size: many
v_call: TRBV10-2
j_call: TRBJ2-1
d_call: -